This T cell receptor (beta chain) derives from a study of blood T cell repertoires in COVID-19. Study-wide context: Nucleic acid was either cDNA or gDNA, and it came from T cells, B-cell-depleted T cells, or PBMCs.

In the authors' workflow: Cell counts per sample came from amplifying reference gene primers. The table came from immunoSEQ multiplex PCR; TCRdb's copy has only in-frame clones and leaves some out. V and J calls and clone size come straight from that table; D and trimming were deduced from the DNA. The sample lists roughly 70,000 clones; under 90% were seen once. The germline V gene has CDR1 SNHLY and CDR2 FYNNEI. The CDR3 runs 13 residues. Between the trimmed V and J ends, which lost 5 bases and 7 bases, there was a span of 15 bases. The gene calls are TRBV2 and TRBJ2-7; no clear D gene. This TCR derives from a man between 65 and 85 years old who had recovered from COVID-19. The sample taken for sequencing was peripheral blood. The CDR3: CASSIRDSVEQYF. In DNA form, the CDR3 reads TGTGCCAGCAGTATAAGAGATTCTGTTGAGCAGTACTTC.